A selection of T cell receptor beta chains follows, all from one sample in a study of beta chain bispecific antibodies for T cell cancers. These receptors have no known antigen. MiXCR, run by TCRdb on the 5' RACE reads, gives a single entry per CDR3 protein. The table lists about 17,000 distinct CDR3 sequences, 2.1% of them singletons. The sample comprised healthy donor T cells cultured with leukemia cells. These receptor sequences come from a human donor in good health. Some clones in this sample may be carry-over from other donors' samples. CDR3s include the opening cysteine and the closing phenylalanine or tryptophan. The D gene is left open where the match is weak. Clone size is given for some rows only: seen once, a few or many times, or a class if the clone is expanded.

D gene: -; V gene: TRBV27; CDR3 length: 13; J gene: TRBJ1-2; clone size: many; CDR3 DNA: TGTGCCAGCAGTTTCCTCGGCTCGGGTGGCTACACCTTC; CDR3 protein: CASSFLGSGGYTF
D gene: TRBD1; V gene: TRBV13; CDR3 length: 15; J gene: TRBJ1-1; clone size: many; CDR3 DNA: TGTGCCAGCAGCTTAGGACAGGGGGCGAACACTGAAGCTTTCTTT; CDR3 protein: CASSLGQGANTEAFF
D gene: TRBD1; V gene: TRBV15; CDR3 length: 13; J gene: TRBJ2-7; clone size: many; CDR3 DNA: TGTGCCACCTCGGACAGGCTGACCTACGAGCAGTACTTC; CDR3 protein: CATSDRLTYEQYF
D gene: -; V gene: TRBV4-1; CDR3 length: 14; J gene: TRBJ2-5; clone size: many; CDR3 DNA: TGCGCTCCGGAGATCGCCTCAGCGAAAGAGACCCAGTACTTC; CDR3 protein: CAPEIASAKETQYF
D gene: -; V gene: TRBV2; CDR3 length: 13; J gene: TRBJ2-1; clone size: few; CDR3 DNA: TGTGCCAGCATGGGCTGGGGGAACAGTCGACAGTTCTTC; CDR3 protein: CASMGWGNSRQFF
D gene: TRBD2; V gene: TRBV10-3; CDR3 length: 16; J gene: TRBJ2-5; clone size: many; CDR3 DNA: TGTGCCATCAGTGGAGGGACTAGCGGGGAAGAAGAGACCCAGTACTTC; CDR3 protein: CAISGGTSGEEETQYF
D gene: TRBD2; V gene: TRBV28; CDR3 length: 17; J gene: TRBJ2-5; clone size: many; CDR3 DNA: TGTGCCAGCAGTCCCCGGACTAGCGGGGGGGTCGTGGAGACCCAGTACTTC; CDR3 protein: CASSPRTSGGVVETQYF
D gene: TRBD2; V gene: TRBV5-1; CDR3 length: 15; J gene: TRBJ2-1; clone size: many; CDR3 DNA: TGCGCCAGCAGCCCAGCAGGGACTAGTCAGAATGAGCAGTTCTTC; CDR3 protein: CASSPAGTSQNEQFF
D gene: -; V gene: TRBV5-1; CDR3 length: 13; J gene: TRBJ2-1; clone size: many; CDR3 DNA: TGCGCCAGCAGCTTGCCCCCAAACAATGAGCAGTTCTTC; CDR3 protein: CASSLPPNNEQFF
D gene: -; V gene: TRBV5-1; CDR3 length: 11; J gene: TRBJ2-5; clone size: many; CDR3 DNA: TGCGCCAGCAGCTTGGATGGGACCCAGTACTTC; CDR3 protein: CASSLDGTQYF
D gene: TRBD1; V gene: TRBV27; CDR3 length: 13; J gene: TRBJ2-7; clone size: many; CDR3 DNA: TGTGCCACTAGATGGACAGGGACCTACGAGCAGTACTTC; CDR3 protein: CATRWTGTYEQYF
D gene: TRBD1; V gene: TRBV29-1; CDR3 length: 11; J gene: TRBJ2-7; clone size: many; CDR3 DNA: TGCAGCGCGTACAGGGGTCCCGAGCAGTACTTC; CDR3 protein: CSAYRGPEQYF
D gene: -; V gene: TRBV20-1; CDR3 length: 15; J gene: TRBJ2-7; clone size: many; CDR3 DNA: TGCAGTGCTAGAGAAGAGGGCGGGGACACCTACGAGCAGTACTTC; CDR3 protein: CSAREEGGDTYEQYF
D gene: -; V gene: TRBV30; CDR3 length: 11; J gene: TRBJ2-7; clone size: many; CDR3 DNA: TGTGCCTGGAGGACAGGCGACGAGCAGTACTTC; CDR3 protein: CAWRTGDEQYF
D gene: -; V gene: TRBV28; CDR3 length: 14; J gene: TRBJ1-5; clone size: many; CDR3 DNA: TGTGCCAGCAGTTTAGTGGGGGAATTTCAGCCCCAGCATTTT; CDR3 protein: CASSLVGEFQPQHF
D gene: -; V gene: TRBV10-3; CDR3 length: 12; J gene: TRBJ1-1; clone size: many; CDR3 DNA: TGTGCCATCAGTGAGGGGGGGACTGAAGCTTTCTTT; CDR3 protein: CAISEGGTEAFF
D gene: TRBD1; V gene: TRBV5-1; CDR3 length: 15; J gene: TRBJ1-2; clone size: medium-sized; CDR3 DNA: TGCGCCAGCAGCTTGGACGGGACAGGGGGCATCAGATACACCTTC; CDR3 protein: CASSLDGTGGIRYTF
D gene: -; V gene: TRBV19; CDR3 length: 14; J gene: TRBJ2-1; clone size: few; CDR3 DNA: TGTGCCAGTAGTATAGGCGACCAATACAATGAGCAGTTCTTC; CDR3 protein: CASSIGDQYNEQFF
D gene: -; V gene: TRBV19; CDR3 length: 12; J gene: TRBJ1-1; clone size: few; CDR3 DNA: TGTGCCAGTAAATTGATGAACACTGAAGCTTTCTTT; CDR3 protein: CASKLMNTEAFF
D gene: TRBD2; V gene: TRBV20-1; CDR3 length: 15; J gene: TRBJ2-5; clone size: many; CDR3 DNA: TGCAGTGCTAGAGCCTGGCTAGCGGCCGAAGAGACCCAGTACTTC; CDR3 protein: CSARAWLAAEETQYF
D gene: -; V gene: TRBV30; CDR3 length: 13; J gene: TRBJ2-1; clone size: many; CDR3 DNA: TGTGCCTGGACGGAGAGCTCCTACAATGAGCAGTTCTTC; CDR3 protein: CAWTESSYNEQFF
D gene: -; V gene: TRBV19; CDR3 length: 13; J gene: TRBJ2-7; clone size: many; CDR3 DNA: TGTGCCAGTAGTCCTCAGGGAACCTACGAGCAGTACTTC; CDR3 protein: CASSPQGTYEQYF
D gene: TRBD1; V gene: TRBV5-1; CDR3 length: 13; J gene: TRBJ2-7; clone size: medium-sized; CDR3 DNA: TGCGCCAGCAGCTGGGGACAGACCTACGAGCAGTACTTC; CDR3 protein: CASSWGQTYEQYF
D gene: TRBD2; V gene: TRBV30; CDR3 length: 17; J gene: TRBJ2-3; clone size: -; CDR3 DNA: TGTGCCTGGAGTGTACTCGGGGGGGCCAAACGCACAGATACGCAGTATTTT; CDR3 protein: CAWSVLGGAKRTDTQYF
D gene: -; V gene: TRBV7-9; CDR3 length: 14; J gene: TRBJ1-4; clone size: many; CDR3 DNA: TGTGCCAGCAGCCTCCGTCCAGGGTGGGAAAAACTGTTTTTT; CDR3 protein: CASSLRPGWEKLFF
D gene: -; V gene: TRBV9; CDR3 length: 13; J gene: TRBJ2-1; clone size: many; CDR3 DNA: TGTGCCAGCAGCGAGGGGTTTCACAATGAGCAGTTCTTC; CDR3 protein: CASSEGFHNEQFF
D gene: TRBD1; V gene: TRBV19; CDR3 length: 14; J gene: TRBJ1-1; clone size: many; CDR3 DNA: TGTGCCAGTGAAACAGGGGGCGTTTTCACTGAAGCTTTCTTT; CDR3 protein: CASETGGVFTEAFF
D gene: -; V gene: TRBV5-8; CDR3 length: 12; J gene: TRBJ1-1; clone size: many; CDR3 DNA: TGTGCCAGCAGCTTGGGGGGTTTGAAAGCTTTCTTT; CDR3 protein: CASSLGGLKAFF
D gene: -; V gene: TRBV20-1; CDR3 length: 14; J gene: TRBJ1-6; clone size: medium-sized; CDR3 DNA: TGCAGTGCTAACTCGGGACTCCGCGATTCACCCCTCCACTTT; CDR3 protein: CSANSGLRDSPLHF
D gene: -; V gene: TRBV6-5; CDR3 length: 14; J gene: TRBJ2-1; clone size: many; CDR3 DNA: TGTGCCAGCAGCCGGGTCCTTTCCCCCAATGAGCAGTTCTTC; CDR3 protein: CASSRVLSPNEQFF
D gene: -; V gene: TRBV5-1; CDR3 length: 13; J gene: TRBJ2-7; clone size: medium-sized; CDR3 DNA: TGCGCCAGCAGCCCTACCGACTCCTACGAGCAGTACTTC; CDR3 protein: CASSPTDSYEQYF
D gene: TRBD1; V gene: TRBV7-2; CDR3 length: 14; J gene: TRBJ1-1; clone size: many; CDR3 DNA: TGTGCCAGCAGCTTACAGGGGGCGAGTACTGAATCTTTCTTT; CDR3 protein: CASSLQGASTESFF
D gene: -; V gene: TRBV5-1; CDR3 length: 16; J gene: TRBJ2-1; clone size: medium-sized; CDR3 DNA: TGCGCCAGCAGCTTGGGTGCAGTCAGCTCCTACAATGAGCAGTTCTTC; CDR3 protein: CASSLGAVSSYNEQFF
D gene: -; V gene: TRBV5-1; CDR3 length: 12; J gene: TRBJ2-3; clone size: many; CDR3 DNA: TGCGCCAGCAGCCAGATCACAGATACGCAGTATTTT; CDR3 protein: CASSQITDTQYF
D gene: TRBD2; V gene: TRBV7-9; CDR3 length: 15; J gene: TRBJ2-7; clone size: many; CDR3 DNA: TGTGCCAGCAGCCCGGGGGACTACCTTACCTACGAGCAGTACTTC; CDR3 protein: CASSPGDYLTYEQYF
D gene: -; V gene: TRBV29-1; CDR3 length: 13; J gene: TRBJ1-2; clone size: many; CDR3 DNA: TGCAGCGTTGAGTTACGGAATAACTATGGCTACACCTTC; CDR3 protein: CSVELRNNYGYTF
D gene: -; V gene: TRBV4-1; CDR3 length: 16; J gene: TRBJ2-3; clone size: many; CDR3 DNA: TGCGCCAGCAGCCAAGACAGGGGCCTAAGCACAGATACGCAGTATTTT; CDR3 protein: CASSQDRGLSTDTQYF
D gene: -; V gene: TRBV4-1; CDR3 length: 15; J gene: TRBJ2-1; clone size: many; CDR3 DNA: TGCGCCAGCAGTCCATACGGTATAGTCTACAATGAGCAGTTCTTC; CDR3 protein: CASSPYGIVYNEQFF
D gene: -; V gene: TRBV5-4; CDR3 length: 14; J gene: TRBJ2-2; clone size: few; CDR3 DNA: TGTGCCAGCAGCTCCGACGGGGGGCCCGGGGAGCTGTTTTTT; CDR3 protein: CASSSDGGPGELFF
D gene: -; V gene: TRBV6-6; CDR3 length: 14; J gene: TRBJ2-3; clone size: many; CDR3 DNA: TGTGCCAGCAGTTACGGAGGGGGCGCAGATACGCAGTATTTT; CDR3 protein: CASSYGGGADTQYF
D gene: -; V gene: TRBV12-3/TRBV12-4; CDR3 length: 12; J gene: TRBJ2-1; clone size: many; CDR3 DNA: TGTGCCAGCAGCCAGACAGGCAATGAGCAGTTCTTC; CDR3 protein: CASSQTGNEQFF
D gene: -; V gene: TRBV7-2; CDR3 length: 15; J gene: TRBJ1-3; clone size: many; CDR3 DNA: TGTGCCAGCAGCTTGGGACGGGCCTCTGGAAACACCATATATTTT; CDR3 protein: CASSLGRASGNTIYF
D gene: -; V gene: TRBV6-5; CDR3 length: 14; J gene: TRBJ1-6; clone size: few; CDR3 DNA: TGTGCCAGCCTACAAAGCCCAAATAATTCACCCCTCCACTTT; CDR3 protein: CASLQSPNNSPLHF
D gene: TRBD1; V gene: TRBV27; CDR3 length: 15; J gene: TRBJ2-2; clone size: many; CDR3 DNA: TGTGCCAGCAGTTCCGCCGGACAGGGGGCCGGGGAGCTGTTTTTT; CDR3 protein: CASSSAGQGAGELFF
D gene: TRBD2; V gene: TRBV27; CDR3 length: 14; J gene: TRBJ2-1; clone size: many; CDR3 DNA: TGTGCCAGCATCGGGGGGGGATCCGGTAATGAGCAGTTCTTC; CDR3 protein: CASIGGGSGNEQFF
D gene: -; V gene: TRBV29-1; CDR3 length: 12; J gene: TRBJ2-3; clone size: few; CDR3 DNA: TGCAGCGTTGAAGATAACACAGATACGCAGTATTTT; CDR3 protein: CSVEDNTDTQYF
D gene: -; V gene: TRBV7-9; CDR3 length: 12; J gene: TRBJ1-1; clone size: many; CDR3 DNA: TGTGCCAGCAGCCCCCTTTCCCCTCGAGCTTTCTTT; CDR3 protein: CASSPLSPRAFF
D gene: -; V gene: TRBV11-2; CDR3 length: 16; J gene: TRBJ2-6; clone size: many; CDR3 DNA: TGTGCCAGCAGCCCCCGTTCTGGCGCTGGGGCCAACGTCCTGACTTTC; CDR3 protein: CASSPRSGAGANVLTF
D gene: -; V gene: TRBV2; CDR3 length: 15; J gene: TRBJ1-5; clone size: many; CDR3 DNA: TGTGCCAGCAGTGAAGGACCGGGTACAGGTCAGCCCCAGCATTTT; CDR3 protein: CASSEGPGTGQPQHF
D gene: -; V gene: TRBV5-1; CDR3 length: 16; J gene: TRBJ2-5; clone size: many; CDR3 DNA: TGCGCCAGCAGCGATTCGGGACTGCCTGCCTCAGAGACCCAGTACTTC; CDR3 protein: CASSDSGLPASETQYF
D gene: -; V gene: TRBV5-1; CDR3 length: 11; J gene: TRBJ2-1; clone size: medium-sized; CDR3 DNA: TGCGCCAGCAGCGAGGCGTACGAGCAGTTCTTC; CDR3 protein: CASSEAYEQFF
D gene: TRBD2; V gene: TRBV29-1; CDR3 length: 16; J gene: TRBJ2-3; clone size: many; CDR3 DNA: TGCAGCGTTGAAGGGACTAGCGGGGATCACACAGATACGCAGTATTTT; CDR3 protein: CSVEGTSGDHTDTQYF
D gene: -; V gene: TRBV5-1; CDR3 length: 11; J gene: TRBJ2-7; clone size: many; CDR3 DNA: TGCGCCAGCAGCTCCCCGGGTGAGCAGTACTTC; CDR3 protein: CASSSPGEQYF